Listed below are T cell receptor beta chains from one sample, sequenced in a study of OX40 agonist ivuxolimab in advanced cancers. Profiled with immunoSEQ multiplex PCR; TCRdb holds only in-frame clones, not every one. Among around 58,000 clones listed, around 88% were seen once. Specimen: CD4+ or CD8+ T cells sorted from blood, collected in a trial of the OX40 agonist ivuxolimab. The receptors derive from an adult with an advanced solid tumor such as melanoma, head and neck, liver or kidney cancer. Each CDR3 is given with its conserved first and last residue. The D gene is left open where the match is weak. A row's size may be missing; if present it is once, few, many or a size class.

V gene: TRBV10-2
D gene: TRBD1
J gene: TRBJ2-6
clone size: .
CDR3 DNA: TGCGCCAGCAGGGACAGGTACTCTGGGGCCAACGTCCTGACTTTC
CDR3 protein: CASRDRYSGANVLTF

V gene: TRBV7-3
D gene: .
J gene: TRBJ2-2
clone size: .
CDR3 DNA: TGTGCCAGCAGCCCGGCGGCGTCGACCGGGGAGCTGTTTTTT
CDR3 protein: CASSPAASTGELFF

V gene: TRBV28
D gene: .
J gene: TRBJ1-2
clone size: few
CDR3 DNA: TGTGCCAGCAGCCGGACTTTGGGTTCCTACGGCTACACCTTC
CDR3 protein: CASSRTLGSYGYTF

V gene: TRBV5-1
D gene: .
J gene: TRBJ1-6
clone size: .
CDR3 DNA: TGCGCCAGCAGCTTGGATGGGGCGTCTAATTCACCCCTCCACTTT
CDR3 protein: CASSLDGASNSPLHF

V gene: TRBV12-5
D gene: .
J gene: TRBJ1-1
clone size: .
CDR3 DNA: TGTGCTAGTGGTTTGGTAATCTGGGGTGGCGGGAACACTGAAGCTTTCTTT
CDR3 protein: CASGLVIWGGGNTEAFF

V gene: TRBV6-4
D gene: .
J gene: TRBJ2-7
clone size: medium-sized
CDR3 DNA: TGTGCCAGCAGTGACCAGGAGGGCTACGAGCAGTACTTC
CDR3 protein: CASSDQEGYEQYF

V gene: TRBV5-6
D gene: .
J gene: TRBJ1-4
clone size: .
CDR3 DNA: TGTGCCAGCAGCTTGATGGACCCAGGGGAAAAACTGTTTTTT
CDR3 protein: CASSLMDPGEKLFF

V gene: TRBV28
D gene: .
J gene: TRBJ2-7
clone size: .
CDR3 DNA: TGTGCCAGCAGTTCACCGGCCCTAAGGGACGAGCAGTACTTC
CDR3 protein: CASSSPALRDEQYF

V gene: TRBV29-1
D gene: .
J gene: TRBJ2-7
clone size: few
CDR3 DNA: TGCAGCGTTGAAGGGGAGACCCCCTACGAGCAGTACTTC
CDR3 protein: CSVEGETPYEQYF

V gene: TRBV6-5
D gene: .
J gene: TRBJ1-2
clone size: once
CDR3 DNA: TGTGCCAGCAGGCCGGGGACCGACTGGTACGGCTACACCTTC
CDR3 protein: CASRPGTDWYGYTF

V gene: TRBV11-2
D gene: .
J gene: TRBJ1-1
clone size: .
CDR3 DNA: TGTGCCAGCAGCTTAGGCAGGGGACTGAACACTGAAGCTTTCTTT
CDR3 protein: CASSLGRGLNTEAFF

V gene: TRBV28
D gene: TRBD1
J gene: TRBJ1-5
clone size: .
CDR3 DNA: TGTGCCAGTACGACAGGGGGCGGGGGCAATCAGCCCCAGCATTTT
CDR3 protein: CASTTGGGGNQPQHF

V gene: TRBV7-9
D gene: TRBD2
J gene: TRBJ2-5
clone size: .
CDR3 DNA: TGTGCCAGCAGCTTGACTAGCGGCCAAGAGACCCAGTACTTC
CDR3 protein: CASSLTSGQETQYF

V gene: TRBV6-5
D gene: TRBD2
J gene: TRBJ2-3
clone size: .
CDR3 DNA: TGTGCCAGCAATTTACGGGGCGGGAGTGCAGATACGCAGTATTTT
CDR3 protein: CASNLRGGSADTQYF

V gene: TRBV21-1
D gene: .
J gene: TRBJ2-7
clone size: .
CDR3 DNA: TGTGCCAGCAGCCCGAGAAGGAACTTATACGAGCAGTACTTC
CDR3 protein: CASSPRRNLYEQYF

V gene: TRBV6-1
D gene: TRBD1
J gene: TRBJ2-7
clone size: .
CDR3 DNA: TGTGCCAGCAGTGCCCGACAGGGGTCTTACGAGCAGTACTTC
CDR3 protein: CASSARQGSYEQYF

V gene: TRBV5-1
D gene: TRBD1
J gene: TRBJ1-5
clone size: .
CDR3 DNA: TGCGCCAGCAGCCCCAGGGGGGGAAGGCAGCCCCAGCATTTT
CDR3 protein: CASSPRGGRQPQHF

V gene: TRBV30
D gene: TRBD1
J gene: TRBJ2-7
clone size: .
CDR3 DNA: TGTGCCTGCTCCACAGGGGGCCCTCCCTACGAGCAGTACTTC
CDR3 protein: CACSTGGPPYEQYF